The 21 T cell receptor beta chains below were found in one sample sequenced in a study of cytomegalovirus exposure and HLA in healthy donors (dated 2017 in TCRdb). Receptor amplification or capture employed the immunoSEQ multiplex PCR assay. TCRdb retrieved this table from immuneACCESS and kept in-frame rearrangements only. Not all clones are present; in checked studies, unresolved V genes account for under half, and no reason is known for the remainder. The sample table contains about 160,000 clones; only one count was recorded for approximately 87% of them. The top ten constitute roughly 6% of the sample. The specimen was PBMCs. These receptors all come from a woman aged 30 to 39 in good health and CMV-seronegative.

This chain links TRBV30 with TRBJ1-1, with 9 bases lining up with TRBD1. CDR3 size: 17 residues. The V and J ends lost 2 bases and 4 bases, in that order; junction bases with no gene match: 14. Per germline, CDR1 GTSNPN and CDR2 SVGIG (reference sequence). As DNA, the CDR3 is TGTGCCTGGAGTCACATTCCGGGACAGGGAAAGGGCACTGAAGCTTTCTTT. Translating gives CAWSHIPGQGKGTEAFF.

The J gene is TRBJ1-2, the V gene TRBV7-2; D ambiguous. The V gene lost 2 bases and the J gene lost 1 base, with 8 bases spanning the gap. The CDR3 sequence is 14 residues long. The germline gives CDR1 SGHTA, CDR2 FQGNSA. The CDR3 sequence: CASSLTLNNYGYTF. The CDR3 DNA reads as TGTGCCAGCAGCTTAACCCTGAATAACTATGGCTACACCTTC.

V gene TRBV6-1 combines with J gene TRBJ1-4; TRBD1 matches at 9 bases. The J segment lost 7 bases and the V segment lost 6 bases, leaving 6 bases of the junction unmatched. The CDR3 loop spans 14 amino acids. Germline V gives CDR1 MNHNS, CDR2 SASEGT. CDR3 sequence reads: CASSTGTGIEKLFF. CDR3 sequence (DNA): TGTGCCAGCAGCACTGGGACAGGGATTGAAAAACTGTTTTTT.

The chain combines TRBV4-2 with TRBJ1-4; 7 bases align to TRBD1. This CDR3 has 17 amino acids. Germline lookup yields CDR1 LGHNA and CDR2 YNFKEQ. With V trimmed by 0 bases and J by 1 base, 5 bases remained unmatched. DNA for the CDR3: TGTGCCAGCAGCCAAGAAAGGGGGCCGGAAACTAATGAAAAACTGTTTTTT. Translating it yields CASSQERGPETNEKLFF.

This chain uses TRBV2 with TRBJ2-1, with D possibly matching TRBD2 (5 bases). V lost 1 base to trimming and J lost 0 bases, with 13 bases between them. The CDR3 runs 17 residues. Per germline, CDR1 SNHLY and CDR2 FYNNEI. This CDR3 is CASSEVEGFNSYNEQFF. The CDR3 DNA is TGTGCCAGCAGTGAAGTTGAGGGATTCAACTCCTACAATGAGCAGTTCTTC. Full variable domain (outside the CDR3, taken from reference TRBV2 and TRBJ2-1): EPEVTQTPSHQVTQMGQEVILRCVPISNHLYFYWYRQILGQKVEFLVSFYNNEISEKSEIFDDQFSVERPDGSNFTLKIRSTKLEDSAMYFCASSEVEGFNSYNEQFFGPGTRLTVL.

The rearrangement joins TRBV28 to TRBJ2-7; 7 bases match TRBD2. The length of the CDR3 is 16 residues. The germline CDR1 and CDR2 sequences are MDHEN and SYDVKM. The V gene end was trimmed by 2 bases and the J gene end by 5 bases; junction bases not matched to a gene: 12. CDR3 in amino acids: CASSLPLTGTMDEQYF. DNA of the CDR3: TGTGCCAGCAGTTTACCTTTGACGGGGACTATGGACGAGCAGTACTTC.

This sequence joins TRBV4-3 and TRBJ2-5; perhaps TRBD2 as D (6 bases). The CDR3 covers 16 residues. Trimming cost V 0 bases and J 6 bases, with 17 bases left between them. The germline V gene has CDR1 LGHNA and CDR2 YSLEER. Written as DNA, the CDR3 is TGCGCCAGCAGCCAAGATCGGGAGACTAGGAAACAGACCCAGTACTTC. It translates to CASSQDRETRKQTQYF.

The rearrangement joins TRBV19 to TRBJ2-2, with D perhaps TRBD1 (5 bases). There are 14 residues in the CDR3. Germline CDR1 LNHDA, CDR2 SQIVND (reference sequence). The V gene lost 7 bases and the J gene lost 0 bases, with 9 bases spanning the gap. This chain's CDR3 is CASIQTANTGELFF. CDR3 bases: TGTGCCAGTATTCAGACAGCGAACACCGGGGAGCTGTTTTTT. Full variable domain (missing parts from reference TRBV19 and TRBJ2-2): DGGITQSPKYLFRKEGQNVTLSCEQNLNHDAMYWYRQDPGQGLRLIYYSQIVNDFQKGDIAEGYSVSREKKESFPLTVTSAQKNPTAFYLCASIQTANTGELFFGEGSRLTVL.

V and J are TRBV5-4 and TRBJ2-7; TRBD2 agrees at 11 bases. CDR3 size: 14 residues. With 5 bases clipped from V and 2 bases from J, the junction kept 3 bases outside the gene matches. The V gene's germline CDR1 is SGHNT and CDR2 YYREEE (reference sequence). The CDR3 DNA sequence: TGTGCCAGCAGTCCTAGCGGGGGGACCTACGAGCAGTACTTC. Residues: CASSPSGGTYEQYF.

The chain links TRBV2 to TRBJ2-5, with D uncertain. The CDR3 runs to 12 residues. Germline CDR1 is SNHLY and CDR2 is FYNNEI. V lost 5 bases and J 5 bases, leaving 9 bases between the germline ends. CDR3 sequence reads: CASSLQPETQYF. The DNA for the CDR3 is TGTGCCAGCAGTCTACAGCCGGAGACCCAGTACTTC. The full variable domain, completed using reference TRBV2 and TRBJ2-5, is EPEVTQTPSHQVTQMGQEVILRCVPISNHLYFYWYRQILGQKVEFLVSFYNNEISEKSEIFDDQFSVERPDGSNFTLKIRSTKLEDSAMYFCASSLQPETQYFGPGTRLLVL.

To note about this clone: At the DNA level, this CDR3 is encoded by other sequences in the same sample as well. The chain links TRBV9 to TRBJ2-5, with 9 bases that match TRBD2. Trimming removed 4 bases from V and 5 bases from J; junction bases left unmatched: 12. This CDR3 spans 16 amino acids. Germline V CDR1 and CDR2: SGDLS, YYNGEE. CDR3 protein: CASSPSAGGPQETQYF. CDR3 DNA: TGTGCCAGCAGCCCTTCGGCGGGGGGGCCGCAGGAGACCCAGTACTTC.

This clone was recorded once. The chain couples TRBV7-6 to TRBJ2-3; a weak D match, TRBD2 (6 bases). The V end lost 9 bases, the J end lost 0 bases, and 22 bases lay between the germline ends. This CDR3 comprises 17 residues. Germline lookup yields CDR1 SGHVS and CDR2 FNYEAQ. The CDR3 coding sequence is TGTGCCAGTGCCGCAGATATAGCGGAGGGGAGCACAGATACGCAGTATTTT. This codes for CASAADIAEGSTDTQYF.

The CDR3 here is CASSLYDTETQYF. The CDR3 coding sequence is TGTGCCAGCAGCTTGTACGACACCGAGACCCAGTACTTC. The chain has TRBV7-2 and TRBJ2-5; D ambiguous. Germline-derived CDR1 and CDR2 are SGHTA and FQGNSA. The CDR3 has 13 amino acids. V lost 3 bases to trimming and J lost 5 bases, with 10 bases between them.

The J gene is TRBJ2-1, the V gene TRBV27, with D hard to call. Germline CDR1 reads MNHEY; CDR2 reads SMNVEV (reference sequence). CDR3 size: 13 residues. V was cut by 7 bases and J by 8 bases, with 15 bases left in between. The CDR3 protein is CASTSPWTDEQFF. As DNA, the CDR3 is TGTGCCAGCACATCGCCCTGGACCGATGAGCAGTTCTTC.

This chain uses TRBV14 with TRBJ1-6; D might be TRBD1 (5 bases). The CDR3 extends over 16 amino acids. V was clipped by 2 bases and J by 9 bases, with 17 bases between them. Germline CDR1 and CDR2: SGHDN and FVKESK. The CDR3: CASSQTGQGNSSPLHF. In DNA form, the CDR3 reads TGTGCCAGCAGCCAAACCGGGCAGGGAAATAGTTCACCCCTCCACTTT. Filled out from reference TRBV14 and TRBJ1-6, the complete variable domain reads EAGVTQFPSHSVIEKGQTVTLRCDPISGHDNLYWYRRVMGKEIKFLLHFVKESKQDESGMPNNRFLAERTGGTYSTLKVQPAELEDSGVYFCASSQTGQGNSSPLHFGNGTRLTVT.

V is TRBV6-6 and J is TRBJ2-5; TRBD1 matches at 8 bases. The CDR3 is 15 amino acids. Trimming took 4 bases from V and 7 from J; bases not matched to a gene: 11. In germline, CDR1 is MNHNY, CDR2 SVGAGI (reference sequence). The CDR3 spells CASSSYPTGEATQYF. DNA of the CDR3: TGTGCCAGCAGTTCCTACCCGACAGGGGAAGCGACCCAGTACTTC.

This chain links TRBV18 with TRBJ2-2; 10 nucleotides align to TRBD2. CDR1 is KGHSH, CDR2 LQKENI, per germline. This CDR3 is built from 17 residues. V gave up 3 bases and J gave up 1 base; unmatched junction bases: 5. The CDR3 spells CASSPIAGGLNTGELFF. The CDR3 DNA is TGTGCCAGCTCACCGATAGCGGGGGGACTGAACACCGGGGAGCTGTTTTTT.

The gene calls are TRBV7-8 and TRBJ1-6; D is possibly TRBD1 (6 bases). Germline CDR1 SGHVS, CDR2 FQNEAQ. V was shortened by 5 bases and J by 10 bases, with 15 bases between the two germline ends. The CDR3 consists of 14 residues. As DNA, the CDR3 is TGTGCCAGCAGCCCAGGGGTCGCCGGGTCACCCCTCCACTTT. Translating gives CASSPGVAGSPLHF. Full variable domain (missing parts from reference TRBV7-8 and TRBJ1-6): GAGVSQSPRYKVAKRGQDVALRCDPISGHVSLFWYQQALGQGPEFLTYFQNEAQLDKSGLPSDRFFAERPEGSVSTLKIQRTQQEDSAVYLCASSPGVAGSPLHFGNGTRLTVT.

The rearrangement joins TRBV7-3 to TRBJ2-1; D is undetermined. This CDR3 has 16 residues. CDR1 is SGHTA, CDR2 FQGTGA, per germline. The ends were cut back, 1 base at V and 3 bases at J, with 13 bases in the middle. The CDR3 nucleotides are TGTGCCAGCAGCTTAAGGTTTGGCAGCTTCTACAATGAGCAGTTCTTC. The encoded protein is CASSLRFGSFYNEQFF. The full variable domain, rest sourced from reference TRBV7-3 and TRBJ2-1, is GAGVSQTPSNKVTEKGKYVELRCDPISGHTALYWYRQSLGQGPEFLIYFQGTGAADDSGLPNDRFFAVRPEGSVSTLKIQRTERGDSAVYLCASSLRFGSFYNEQFFGPGTRLTVL.

V gene TRBV6-6 combines with J gene TRBJ1-5; D is undetermined. Trimming took off 5 bases at V and 6 bases at J, with 8 bases between the two ends. The CDR3 sequence is 12 residues long. The germline gives CDR1 MNHNY, CDR2 SVGAGI (reference sequence). The CDR3 DNA follows: TGTGCCAGCAGTCCCCCGGGTCAGCCCCAGCATTTT. Its protein is CASSPPGQPQHF.

The rearrangement uses TRBV28 and TRBJ2-5, with unresolved D. The V gene's germline CDR1 is MDHEN and CDR2 SYDVKM. The CDR3 has 15 amino acids. Trimming stripped 7 bases from V and 3 bases from J, with 18 bases between. The CDR3 loop is CASKGERIDEETQYF. The CDR3 DNA is TGTGCCAGCAAAGGCGAGAGGATAGATGAAGAGACCCAGTACTTC.